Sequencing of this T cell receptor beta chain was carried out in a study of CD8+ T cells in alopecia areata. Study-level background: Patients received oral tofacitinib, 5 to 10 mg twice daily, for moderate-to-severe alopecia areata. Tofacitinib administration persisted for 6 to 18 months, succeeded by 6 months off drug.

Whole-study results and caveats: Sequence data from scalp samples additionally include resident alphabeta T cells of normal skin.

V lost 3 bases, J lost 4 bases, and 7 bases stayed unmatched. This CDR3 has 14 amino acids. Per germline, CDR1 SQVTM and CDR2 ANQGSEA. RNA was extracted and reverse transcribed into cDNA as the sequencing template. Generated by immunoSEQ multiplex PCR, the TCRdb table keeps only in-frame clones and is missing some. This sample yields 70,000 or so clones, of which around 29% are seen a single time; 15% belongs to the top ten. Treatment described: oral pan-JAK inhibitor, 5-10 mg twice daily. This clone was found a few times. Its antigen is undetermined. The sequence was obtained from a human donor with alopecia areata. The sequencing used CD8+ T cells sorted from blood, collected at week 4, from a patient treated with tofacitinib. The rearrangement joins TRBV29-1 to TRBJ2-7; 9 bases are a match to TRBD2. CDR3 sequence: CSVEVAGEGYEQYF. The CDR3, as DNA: TGCAGCGTTGAGGTAGCGGGAGAAGGGTACGAGCAGTACTTC.